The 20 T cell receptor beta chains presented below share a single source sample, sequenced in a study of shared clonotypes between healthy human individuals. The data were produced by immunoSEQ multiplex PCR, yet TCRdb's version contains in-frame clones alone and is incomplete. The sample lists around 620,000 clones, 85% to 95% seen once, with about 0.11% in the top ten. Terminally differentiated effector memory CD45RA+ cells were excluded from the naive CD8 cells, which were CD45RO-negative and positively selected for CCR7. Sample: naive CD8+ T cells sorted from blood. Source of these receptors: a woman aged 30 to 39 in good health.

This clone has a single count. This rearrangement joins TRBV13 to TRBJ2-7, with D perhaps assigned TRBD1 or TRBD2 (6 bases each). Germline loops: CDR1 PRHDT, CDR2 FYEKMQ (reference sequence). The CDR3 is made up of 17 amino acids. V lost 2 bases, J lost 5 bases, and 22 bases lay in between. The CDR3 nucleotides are TGTGCCAGCAGCTTAAATTCGGGGGCCTGGAGTGCCCACGAGCAGTACTTC. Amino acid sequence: CASSLNSGAWSAHEQYF.

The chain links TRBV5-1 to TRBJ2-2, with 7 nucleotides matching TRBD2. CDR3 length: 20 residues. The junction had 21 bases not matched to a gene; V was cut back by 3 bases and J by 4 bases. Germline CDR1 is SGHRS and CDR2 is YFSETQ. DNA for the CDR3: TGCGCCAGCAGCTCCTTGGTCCCTAGCGGAGACGGTCGGGGCACCGGGGAGCTGTTTTTT. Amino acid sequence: CASSSLVPSGDGRGTGELFF. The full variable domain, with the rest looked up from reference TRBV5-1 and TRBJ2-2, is KAGVTQTPRYLIKTRGQQVTLSCSPISGHRSVSWYQQTPGQGLQFLFEYFSETQRNKGNFPGRFSGRQFSNSRSEMNVSTLELGDSALYLCASSSLVPSGDGRGTGELFFGEGSRLTVL.

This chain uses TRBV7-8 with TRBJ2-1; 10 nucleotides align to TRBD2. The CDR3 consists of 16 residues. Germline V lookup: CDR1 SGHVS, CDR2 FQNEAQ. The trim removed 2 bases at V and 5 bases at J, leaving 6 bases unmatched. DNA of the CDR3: TGTGCCAGCAGCTTACTAGCGGGAGTAGTAGACAATGAGCAGTTCTTC. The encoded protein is CASSLLAGVVDNEQFF.

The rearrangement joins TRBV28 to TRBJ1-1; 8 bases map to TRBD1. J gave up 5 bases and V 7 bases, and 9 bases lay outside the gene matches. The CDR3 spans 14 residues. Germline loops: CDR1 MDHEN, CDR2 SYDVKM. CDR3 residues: CASTDGTGMTEAFF. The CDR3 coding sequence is TGTGCCAGCACCGATGGGACAGGAATGACTGAAGCTTTCTTT.

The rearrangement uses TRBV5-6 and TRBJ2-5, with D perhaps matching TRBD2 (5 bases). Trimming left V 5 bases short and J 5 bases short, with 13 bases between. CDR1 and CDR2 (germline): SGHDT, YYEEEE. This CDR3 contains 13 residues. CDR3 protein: CASRESGMETQYF. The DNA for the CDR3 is TGTGCCAGCAGGGAGTCGGGAATGGAGACCCAGTACTTC.

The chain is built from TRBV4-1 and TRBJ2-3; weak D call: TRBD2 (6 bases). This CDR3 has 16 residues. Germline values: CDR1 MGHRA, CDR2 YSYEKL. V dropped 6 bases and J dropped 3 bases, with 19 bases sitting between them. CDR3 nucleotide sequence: TGCGCCAGCAGGGAGGAACCGGGACTGCATACAGATACGCAGTATTTT. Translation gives CASREEPGLHTDTQYF.

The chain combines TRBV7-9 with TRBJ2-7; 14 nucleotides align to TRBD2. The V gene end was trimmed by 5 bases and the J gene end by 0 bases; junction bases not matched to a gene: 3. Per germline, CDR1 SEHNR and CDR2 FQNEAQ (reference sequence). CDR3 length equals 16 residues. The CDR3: CASSLGLAGASYEQYF. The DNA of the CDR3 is TGTGCCAGCAGCCTGGGACTAGCGGGAGCCTCCTACGAGCAGTACTTC.

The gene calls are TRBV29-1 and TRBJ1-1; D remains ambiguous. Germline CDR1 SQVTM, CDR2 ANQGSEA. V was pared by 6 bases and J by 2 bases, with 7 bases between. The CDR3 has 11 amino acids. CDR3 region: CSVHDNTEAFF. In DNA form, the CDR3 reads TGCAGCGTCCACGACAACACTGAAGCTTTCTTT.

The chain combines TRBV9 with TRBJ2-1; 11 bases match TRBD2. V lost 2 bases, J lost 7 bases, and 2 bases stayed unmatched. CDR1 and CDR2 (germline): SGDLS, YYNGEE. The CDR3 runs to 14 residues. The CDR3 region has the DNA TGTGCCAGCAGCGTGGGACTAGCGGCTAATGAGCAGTTCTTC. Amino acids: CASSVGLAANEQFF.

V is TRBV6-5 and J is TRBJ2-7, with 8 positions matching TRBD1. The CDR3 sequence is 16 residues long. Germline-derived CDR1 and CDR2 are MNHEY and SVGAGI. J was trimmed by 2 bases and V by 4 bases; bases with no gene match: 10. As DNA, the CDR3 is TGTGCCAGCAGTTCGACAGGGACAGGCCTGACCTACGAGCAGTACTTC. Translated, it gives CASSSTGTGLTYEQYF.

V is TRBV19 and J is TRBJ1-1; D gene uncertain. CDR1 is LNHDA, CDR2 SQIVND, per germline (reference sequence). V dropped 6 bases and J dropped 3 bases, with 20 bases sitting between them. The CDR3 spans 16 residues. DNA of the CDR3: TGTGCCAGTAGCACCTCAGACGAAGGACTCGACACTGAAGCTTTCTTT. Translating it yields CASSTSDEGLDTEAFF. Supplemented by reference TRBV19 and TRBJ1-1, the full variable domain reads DGGITQSPKYLFRKEGQNVTLSCEQNLNHDAMYWYRQDPGQGLRLIYYSQIVNDFQKGDIAEGYSVSREKKESFPLTVTSAQKNPTAFYLCASSTSDEGLDTEAFFGQGTRLTVV.

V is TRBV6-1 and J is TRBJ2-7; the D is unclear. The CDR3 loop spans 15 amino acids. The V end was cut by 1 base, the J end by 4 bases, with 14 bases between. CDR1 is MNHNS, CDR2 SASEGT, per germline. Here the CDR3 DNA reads TGTGCCAGCAGTGAAGTCTGGGTGGGGTTGTACGAGCAGTACTTC. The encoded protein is CASSEVWVGLYEQYF.

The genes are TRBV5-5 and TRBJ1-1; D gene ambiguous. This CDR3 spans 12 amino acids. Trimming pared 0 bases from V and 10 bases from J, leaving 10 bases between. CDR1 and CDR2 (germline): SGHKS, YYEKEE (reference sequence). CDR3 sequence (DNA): TGTGCCAGCAGCTTGGATGAGGTTTCAGCTTTCTTT. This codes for CASSLDEVSAFF.

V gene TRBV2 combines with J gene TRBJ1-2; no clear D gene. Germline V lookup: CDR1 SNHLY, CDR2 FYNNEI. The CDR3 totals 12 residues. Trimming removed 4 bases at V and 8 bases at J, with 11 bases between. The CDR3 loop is CASSAGRTGYTF. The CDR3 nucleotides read TGTGCCAGCAGTGCGGGCCGGACGGGCTACACCTTC.

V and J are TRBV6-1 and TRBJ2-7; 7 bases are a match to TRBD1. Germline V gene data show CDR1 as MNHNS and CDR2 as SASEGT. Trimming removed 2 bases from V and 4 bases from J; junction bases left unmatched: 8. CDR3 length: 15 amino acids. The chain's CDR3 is CASSERTGRLYEQYF. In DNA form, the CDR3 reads TGTGCCAGCAGTGAACGGACAGGAAGACTTTACGAGCAGTACTTC.

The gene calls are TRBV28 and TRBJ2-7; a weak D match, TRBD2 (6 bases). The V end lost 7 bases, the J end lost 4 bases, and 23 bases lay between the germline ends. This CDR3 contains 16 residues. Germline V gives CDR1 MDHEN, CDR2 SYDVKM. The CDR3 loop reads CASNSREVAYAYEQYF. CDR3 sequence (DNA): TGTGCCAGCAATTCCAGGGAGGTCGCCTACGCTTACGAGCAGTACTTC.

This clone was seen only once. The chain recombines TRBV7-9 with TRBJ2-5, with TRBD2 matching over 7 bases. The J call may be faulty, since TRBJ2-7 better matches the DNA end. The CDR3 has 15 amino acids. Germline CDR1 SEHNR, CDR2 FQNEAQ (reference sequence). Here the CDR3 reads CASLPAAGEAYEQYF. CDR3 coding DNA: TGTGCCAGCCTCCCGGCGGCGGGGGAGGCCTACGAGCAGTACTTC.

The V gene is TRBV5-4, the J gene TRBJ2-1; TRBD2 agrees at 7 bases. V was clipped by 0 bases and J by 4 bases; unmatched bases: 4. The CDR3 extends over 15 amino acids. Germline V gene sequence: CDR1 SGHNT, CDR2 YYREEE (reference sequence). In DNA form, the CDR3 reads TGTGCCAGCAGCTTGGTGCCTAGCGGTTACAATGAGCAGTTCTTC. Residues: CASSLVPSGYNEQFF. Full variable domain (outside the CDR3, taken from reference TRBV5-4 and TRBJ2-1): ETGVTQSPTHLIKTRGQQVTLRCSSQSGHNTVSWYQQALGQGPQFIFQYYREEENGRGNFPPRFSGLQFPNYSSELNVNALELDDSALYLCASSLVPSGYNEQFFGPGTRLTVL.

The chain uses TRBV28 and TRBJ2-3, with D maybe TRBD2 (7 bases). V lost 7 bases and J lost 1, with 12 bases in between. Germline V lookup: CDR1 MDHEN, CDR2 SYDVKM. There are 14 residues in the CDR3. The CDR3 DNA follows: TGTGCCAGCACCGCGGGGGCGCGCACAGATACGCAGTATTTT. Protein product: CASTAGARTDTQYF.

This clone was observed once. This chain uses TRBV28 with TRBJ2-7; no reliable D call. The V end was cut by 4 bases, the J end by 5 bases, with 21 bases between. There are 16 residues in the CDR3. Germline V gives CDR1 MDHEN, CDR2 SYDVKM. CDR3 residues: CASSSLIERAGDEQYF. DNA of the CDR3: TGTGCCAGCAGTTCCCTCATCGAGCGAGCTGGGGACGAGCAGTACTTC. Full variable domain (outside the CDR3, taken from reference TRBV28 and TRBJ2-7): DVKVTQSSRYLVKRTGEKVFLECVQDMDHENMFWYRQDPGLGLRLIYFSYDVKMKEKGDIPEGYSVSREKKERFSLILESASTNQTSMYLCASSSLIERAGDEQYFGPGTRLTVT.